In this sample, the clone carrying this TCR beta chain turned up once. This sample is drawn from a study of shared clonotypes between healthy human individuals. Across the study: The donor group consisted of two women and three men, aged 18 to 49.

The CDR3 runs 17 residues. Germline CDR1 MDHEN, CDR2 SYDVKM. J was trimmed by 0 bases and V by 3 bases; bases with no gene match: 6. Method: immunoSEQ multiplex PCR; TCRdb's copy keeps in-frame clones and lacks some. The sample lists roughly 2,500,000 clones, roughly 93% occurring once. Sequenced input: naive CD4+ T cells from PBMCs. Subset: CD45RA+ positively selected. V and J are TRBV28 and TRBJ1-5, with TRBD1 matching 9 bases. The sequence derives from a man aged 18-30 years in good health. Some clones in this sample may be carry-over from other donors' samples. In DNA form, the CDR3 reads TGTGCCAGCAGTTTTATACAGGGGGCAGGTAGCAATCAGCCCCAGCATTTT. Amino acid sequence: CASSFIQGAGSNQPQHF.